This T cell receptor (beta chain) was retrieved from a study of blood T cell repertoires in COVID-19. Study-wide background: Donors in the United States, Italy and Spain gave samples during acute or convalescent COVID-19. The cDNA or gDNA used as material had been derived from T cells, B-cell-depleted T cells, or PBMCs.

Trimming shortened V by 2 bases and J by 9 bases, and 10 bases separated the two germline ends. The CDR3 is 13 amino acids. CDR1 and CDR2 (germline): MNHNS, SASEGT. Method: immunoSEQ multiplex PCR; TCRdb's copy keeps in-frame clones and lacks some. Altogether about 210,000 clones are present, 80% to 90% being singletons, with the ten largest covering over 9%. This clone was seen more than once but under ten times. Which cohort a participant joined came from the clinical history participants gave. The rearrangement joins TRBV6-1 to TRBJ1-4; D gene uncertain. The material sequenced was PBMCs or T cells enriched from blood (not recorded which). The clonotype comes from a young man with acute COVID-19. CDR3 coding DNA: TGTGCCAGCAGTGAAAGCGAGGCCAAAAAACTGTTTTTT. Translation: CASSESEAKKLFF.